These 24 T cell receptor beta chains were all obtained from the same sample, sequenced in a study of T cells after yellow fever vaccination. In TCRdb, the 5' RACE reads were re-called with MiXCR into one record per CDR3 protein. The repertoire includes under 550,000 distinct CDR3 sequences, 20% to 25% of them detected once, and about a sixth sits in the top ten. The source material was PBMCs, sampled about 20 days after the first yellow fever vaccination. Source of these receptors: a man younger than 35 who received the YFV17D yellow fever vaccine.

This clonotype has just a few counts. The chain uses TRBV7-2 and TRBJ2-5; D is perhaps TRBD2 (7 bases). Trimming cost V 4 bases and J 0 bases, with 9 bases left between them. CDR1 and CDR2 from the germline V gene are SGHTA and FQGNSA. CDR3 length: 14 amino acids. DNA of the CDR3: TGTGCCAGCAGCTGGGGGGGCCACCAAGAGACCCAGTACTTC. It translates to CASSWGGHQETQYF.

The table lists this clonotype with many counts. The chain recombines TRBV10-3 with TRBJ1-5, with D unresolved. V was cut by 3 bases and J by 7 bases, with 13 bases left in between. The CDR3 runs to 14 residues. CDR1 is ENHRY, CDR2 SYGVKD, per germline. The CDR3 here is CAISDRQDGQPQHF. The CDR3 DNA reads as TGTGCCATCAGTGACCGGCAGGACGGGCAGCCCCAGCATTTT.

Here the CDR3 reads CASSLEMDTEAFF. CDR3 DNA sequence: TGCGCCAGCAGCTTGGAGATGGACACTGAAGCTTTCTTT. The gene calls are TRBV5-1 and TRBJ1-1; D gene uncertain. Deletions cut 0 bases from V and 3 bases from J, with 6 bases between. The CDR3 extends over 13 amino acids. Per germline, CDR1 SGHRS and CDR2 YFSETQ.

The table lists this clonotype with a few counts. The chain links TRBV6-2 or TRBV6-3 to TRBJ2-7, with a weak D call TRBD1 (5 bases). The CDR3 spans 14 residues. Germline CDR1 MNHEY, CDR2 SVGEGT. V lost 7 bases and J lost 2, with 15 bases in between. The CDR3 DNA sequence: TGTGCCAGCAAGTTCAGGGTTGGTACCTACGAGCAGTACTTC. This translates into CASKFRVGTYEQYF.

The chain carries TRBV29-1 and TRBJ1-1; no clear D gene. Trimming stripped 4 bases from V and 5 bases from J, with 14 bases between. The CDR3 has 13 residues. The germline CDR1 and CDR2 sequences are SQVTM and ANQGSEA. CDR3 nucleotide sequence: TGCAGCGTTGTACCCCCTACGAAAACTGAAGCTTTCTTT. It specifies CSVVPPTKTEAFF.

The chain uses TRBV5-1 and TRBJ1-1; 10 positions agree with TRBD1. The CDR3 sequence is 15 residues long. Trimming at V came to 4 bases and at J to 4 bases, leaving 7 bases not matched to a gene. The germline gives CDR1 SGHRS, CDR2 YFSETQ. The CDR3 DNA follows: TGCGCCAGCAGCCCGGGGACAGGGGTGAGCACTGAAGCTTTCTTT. Translated, it gives CASSPGTGVSTEAFF.

V gene TRBV18 combines with J gene TRBJ1-1; D gene ambiguous. Between the trimmed V and J ends, which lost 8 bases and 0 bases, there was a span of 7 bases. CDR3 length equals 12 residues. Germline lookup yields CDR1 KGHSH and CDR2 LQKENI. CDR3 region: CASPMMNTEAFF. CDR3 nucleotides: TGTGCCAGCCCAATGATGAACACTGAAGCTTTCTTT. The full variable domain, in which reference TRBV18 and TRBJ1-1 provide the parts outside the CDR3, is NAGVMQNPRHLVRRRGQEARLRCSPMKGHSHVYWYRQLPEEGLKFMVYLQKENIIDESGMPKERFSAEFPKEGPSILRIQQVVRGDSAAYFCASPMMNTEAFFGQGTRLTVV.

This clonotype occurred many times. The gene calls are TRBV20-1 and TRBJ2-3; 9 bases are shared with TRBD2. The CDR3 consists of 16 residues. Germline assignment: CDR1 DFQATT and CDR2 SNEGSKA (reference sequence). The junction had 11 bases not matched to a gene; V was cut back by 1 base and J by 6 bases. The CDR3 spells CSARGGGAGFLDTQYF. Written as DNA, the CDR3 is TGCAGTGCTAGAGGCGGGGGGGCGGGGTTTTTGGATACGCAGTATTTT.

The V gene is TRBV7-9, the J gene TRBJ2-5, with D perhaps TRBD1 or TRBD2 (5 bases each). The CDR3 spans 14 residues. Trimming took off 4 bases at V and 4 bases at J, with 13 bases between the two ends. Germline CDR1 and CDR2: SEHNR and FQNEAQ (reference sequence). The CDR3 region is CASSSSGTLETQYF. The CDR3 DNA reads as TGTGCCAGCAGCTCGTCCGGGACGCTAGAGACCCAGTACTTC.

This clonotype was seen a handful of times. The chain links TRBV2 to TRBJ1-1; tentative D call: TRBD1 (6 bases). CDR1 and CDR2 from the germline V gene are SNHLY and FYNNEI. The CDR3 loop spans 15 amino acids. The ends were cut back, 2 bases at V and 1 base at J, with 11 bases in the middle. In nucleotides, the CDR3 is TGTGCCAGCAGTGAAAGGACAGCGTGGAACACTGAAGCTTTCTTT. It specifies CASSERTAWNTEAFF.

This rearrangement joins TRBV6-1 to TRBJ2-5; 8 bases are shared with TRBD2. The CDR3 has 17 residues. CDR1 is MNHNS and CDR2 is SASEGT in the germline V gene. Unmatched junction bases numbered 16, after V lost 5 bases and J lost 5 bases. This chain's CDR3 is CASSQPKARLAWETQYF. The CDR3 DNA sequence: TGTGCCAGCAGTCAACCCAAGGCCAGACTAGCGTGGGAGACCCAGTACTTC.

This CDR3 is CASSPRALNQPQHF. The CDR3, as DNA: TGTGCCAGTAGTCCCCGGGCCCTCAATCAGCCCCAGCATTTT. The genes are TRBV19 and TRBJ1-5; D ambiguous. There are 14 residues in the CDR3. Germline CDR1 is LNHDA and CDR2 is SQIVND (reference sequence). V was clipped by 5 bases and J by 3 bases, with 11 bases between them.

The CDR3 region is CSVEHRDKETQYF. As DNA, the CDR3 is TGCAGCGTTGAACACCGGGACAAAGAGACCCAGTACTTC. The V and J genes are TRBV29-1 and TRBJ2-5, with a possible D match to TRBD1 (6 bases). Trimming stripped 2 bases from V and 3 bases from J, with 10 bases between. Germline lookup yields CDR1 SQVTM and CDR2 ANQGSEA. The CDR3 covers 13 residues.

In this sample, this clonotype turned up a few times. The chain joins TRBV6-5 to TRBJ2-3; TRBD2 matches 8 bases. V trimming: 2 bases; J trimming: 4 bases; junction bases outside the gene matches: 8. Looked up from germline, CDR1 is MNHEY and CDR2 is SVGAGI. The CDR3 covers 16 residues. The CDR3 DNA sequence: TGTGCCAGCAGTTACCATAGCGGGGAAGGCCCAGATACGCAGTATTTT. It specifies CASSYHSGEGPDTQYF.

There are a few counts of this clonotype. This chain joins TRBV12-3 or TRBV12-4 and TRBJ1-5; the D is unclear. The CDR3 is made up of 14 amino acids. With 1 base removed from V and 7 bases from J, the gap between germline ends came to 11 bases. The CDR3: CASSLDSVSQPQHF. The CDR3 coding sequence is TGTGCCAGCAGTTTAGACAGCGTCAGCCAGCCCCAGCATTTT.

The rearrangement joins TRBV18 to TRBJ2-5; no clear D. The CDR3 is 14 amino acids. The germline V gene has CDR1 KGHSH and CDR2 LQKENI. V was cut by 2 bases and J by 0 bases, with 7 bases left in between. The CDR3 nucleotides are TGTGCCAGCTCACCAATGGGTTACCAAGAGACCCAGTACTTC. The encoded protein is CASSPMGYQETQYF.

This clonotype was seen repeatedly, ten times or more. The chain has TRBV5-6 and TRBJ1-5; 9 nucleotides match TRBD1. After removal of 5 bases from V and 2 bases from J, the junction contained 5 bases not matched to a gene. The V gene's germline CDR1 is SGHDT and CDR2 YYEEEE. The CDR3 consists of 15 residues. CDR3: CASSLTGGGNQPQHF. CDR3 in DNA: TGTGCCAGCAGTCTTACAGGGGGCGGCAATCAGCCCCAGCATTTT.

The table lists this clonotype with many counts. The chain combines TRBV4-2 with TRBJ1-3; 7 nucleotides agree with TRBD1. The CDR3 is made up of 15 amino acids. J gave up 0 bases and V 4 bases, and 3 bases lay outside the gene matches. Per the germline V gene, CDR1 is LGHNA and CDR2 is YNFKEQ. The CDR3 region has the DNA TGTGCCAGCAGCCGAGACAGGGACTCTGGAAACACCATATATTTT. Its translation: CASSRDRDSGNTIYF.

V and J are TRBV9 and TRBJ2-1; a possible D gene is TRBD1 (6 bases). The V end was cut by 1 base, the J end by 7 bases, with 15 bases between. Germline CDR1 is SGDLS and CDR2 is YYNGEE. The length of the CDR3 is 15 residues. The DNA for the CDR3 is TGTGCCAGCAGCGTAAGGCCACAGGGTCGGAATGAGCAGTTCTTC. Translating it yields CASSVRPQGRNEQFF.

This chain links TRBV6-5 with TRBJ2-3, with TRBD1 as a possible D gene (6 bases). Germline loops: CDR1 MNHEY, CDR2 SVGAGI. Trimming removed 1 base from V and 4 bases from J, with 9 bases in between. The CDR3 is 14 residues long. As DNA, the CDR3 is TGTGCCAGCAGTTACTTCACAGGGTCAGATACGCAGTATTTT. As protein: CASSYFTGSDTQYF.

The gene calls are TRBV6-6 and TRBJ2-7; D unresolved. CDR1 MNHNY and CDR2 SVGAGI come from the germline V gene (reference sequence). The CDR3 contains 13 residues. Trimming cost V 4 bases and J 3 bases, with 10 bases left between them. The CDR3 protein is CASSFRNSYEQYF. CDR3 sequence (DNA): TGTGCCAGCAGTTTTCGCAATAGCTACGAGCAGTACTTC.

The table lists this clonotype with a few counts. The genes are TRBV10-3 and TRBJ1-1; TRBD1 matches at 8 bases. With 2 bases clipped from V and 5 bases from J, the junction kept 10 bases outside the gene matches. The germline V gene encodes CDR1 ENHRY and CDR2 SYGVKD. This CDR3 region has 16 residues. CDR3 loop: CAISEPGQVGKTEAFF. The CDR3 DNA follows: TGTGCCATCAGTGAGCCGGGACAGGTGGGTAAGACTGAAGCTTTCTTT.

The chain combines TRBV28 with TRBJ1-1; TRBD1 might be the D (5 bases). Germline CDR1 and CDR2: MDHEN and SYDVKM. The CDR3 is 16 residues long. Trimming removed 3 bases from V and 0 bases from J, with 14 bases in between. This CDR3 reads CASSLIDGALNTEAFF. The DNA of the CDR3 is TGTGCCAGCAGTTTGATTGACGGGGCTTTGAACACTGAAGCTTTCTTT. The whole variable domain, filled in from reference TRBV28 and TRBJ1-1, reads DVKVTQSSRYLVKRTGEKVFLECVQDMDHENMFWYRQDPGLGLRLIYFSYDVKMKEKGDIPEGYSVSREKKERFSLILESASTNQTSMYLCASSLIDGALNTEAFFGQGTRLTVV.

V is TRBV20-1 and J is TRBJ2-1; a weak D match, TRBD1 (6 bases). The CDR3 sequence is 15 residues long. V was trimmed by 5 bases and J by 6 bases, leaving 20 bases between them. CDR1 is DFQATT, CDR2 SNEGSKA, per germline (reference sequence). CDR3 sequence reads: CSAPLGRGPANEQFF. DNA of the CDR3: TGCAGTGCTCCCCTGGGCAGGGGACCCGCCAATGAGCAGTTCTTC.